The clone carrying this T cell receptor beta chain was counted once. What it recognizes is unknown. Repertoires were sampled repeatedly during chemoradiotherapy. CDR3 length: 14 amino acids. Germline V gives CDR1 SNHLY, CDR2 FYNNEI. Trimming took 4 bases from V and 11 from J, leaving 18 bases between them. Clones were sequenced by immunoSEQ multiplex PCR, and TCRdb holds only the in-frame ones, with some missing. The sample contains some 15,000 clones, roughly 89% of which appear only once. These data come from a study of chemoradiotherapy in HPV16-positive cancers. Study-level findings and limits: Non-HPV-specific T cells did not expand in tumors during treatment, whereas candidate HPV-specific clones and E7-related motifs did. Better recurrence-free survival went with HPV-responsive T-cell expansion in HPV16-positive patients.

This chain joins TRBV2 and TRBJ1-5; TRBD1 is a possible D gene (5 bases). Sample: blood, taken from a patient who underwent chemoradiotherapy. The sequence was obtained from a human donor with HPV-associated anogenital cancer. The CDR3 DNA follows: TGTGCCAGCAGTGCGCAGGGTTCCCCCGGGGCCCAGCATTTT. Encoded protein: CASSAQGSPGAQHF.